The next 20 T cell receptor beta chains were all read from a single sample in a study of T cell responses to AZD1222 COVID-19 vaccine. Libraries were prepared by immunoSEQ multiplex PCR; TCRdb keeps only in-frame clonotypes and omits some of them. The sample holds approximately 100,000 clones, 92% seen once. The sample was peripheral blood, taken on day 0 of AZD1222 vaccination. Receptors originate from an adult in good health.

The chain carries TRBV11-2 and TRBJ2-2; D gene unclear. The germline gives CDR1 SGHAT, CDR2 FQNNGV. V was trimmed by 0 bases and J by 5 bases, leaving 10 bases between them. The CDR3 covers 15 residues. The CDR3 spells CASSLDRHLTGELFF. The CDR3 nucleotides are TGTGCCAGCAGCTTAGATCGGCATCTTACCGGGGAGCTGTTTTTT.

The V and J genes are TRBV27 and TRBJ2-3, with D tentatively TRBD2 (6 bases). The V end lost 6 bases, the J end lost 5 bases, and 18 bases lay between the germline ends. The CDR3 contains 15 residues. Germline lookup yields CDR1 MNHEY and CDR2 SMNVEV (reference sequence). The CDR3 nucleotides read TGTGCCAGCAGCGCGTACGGGAGTAGTATAGATACGCAGTATTTT. As protein: CASSAYGSSIDTQYF.

The V call is TRBV23-1, the J call TRBJ1-6; 10 bases fit TRBD1. TRBV23-1 is an ORF, and what it does is uncertain. V dropped 4 bases and J dropped 6; count of bases not matched to a gene: 12. This CDR3 comprises 18 residues. CDR3 sequence (DNA): TGCGCCAGCAGTCGCCCGGGACAGGGGATTACGCTTAATTCACCCCTCCACTTT. Translated: CASSRPGQGITLNSPLHF.

This chain uses TRBV6-5 with TRBJ1-5, with 11 bases lining up with TRBD1. Germline V gene lookup returns CDR1 MNHEY and CDR2 SVGAGI. V lost 6 bases, J lost 4 bases, and 5 bases stayed unmatched. The CDR3 length is 15 residues. The CDR3 is CASSQGQGANQPQHF. For the CDR3, the DNA is TGTGCCAGCAGCCAAGGACAGGGGGCGAATCAGCCCCAGCATTTT.

J is TRBJ1-2 and V is TRBV6-2 or TRBV6-3, with TRBD1 matching 10 bases. Germline CDR1 and CDR2: MNHEY and SVGEGT. The CDR3 is made up of 15 amino acids. Trimming cost V 2 bases and J 5 bases; bases outside gene matches: 5. CDR3 region: CASSYRDRGLYGYTF. CDR3 bases: TGTGCCAGCAGTTACCGGGACAGGGGACTGTATGGCTACACCTTC.

The V gene is TRBV25-1, the J gene TRBJ2-1; 7 bases agree with TRBD1. V lost 1 base and J lost 8; bases outside the gene matches: 8. The CDR3 contains 15 residues. Germline V gene sequence: CDR1 MGHDK, CDR2 SYGVNS. CDR3 residues: CASSELGGVIHEQFF. The DNA of the CDR3 is TGTGCCAGCAGTGAATTAGGGGGCGTGATTCATGAGCAGTTCTTC.

J is TRBJ2-5 and V is TRBV14, with D maybe TRBD2 (6 bases). The CDR3 runs to 13 residues. Germline loops: CDR1 SGHDN, CDR2 FVKESK. The germline V and J ends were trimmed by 2 bases and 6 bases, with 10 bases remaining between them. In DNA form, the CDR3 reads TGTGCCAGCAGCCAACAGGGCGGGAAGACCCAGTACTTC. As protein: CASSQQGGKTQYF.

The chain uses TRBV12-3 or TRBV12-4 and TRBJ2-1; 9 bases match TRBD2. CDR3 length equals 11 residues. The V gene end was trimmed by 7 bases and the J gene end by 13 bases; junction bases not matched to a gene: 5. This CDR3 is CASIIAGAQFF. In DNA, the CDR3 is TGTGCCAGCATCATAGCGGGAGCACAGTTCTTC.

This chain links TRBV4-2 with TRBJ2-1; TRBD2 matches 10 bases. Germline CDR1 is LGHNA and CDR2 is YNFKEQ. This CDR3 is 15 amino acids long. J was trimmed by 9 bases and V by 0 bases; bases with no gene match: 5. This CDR3 reads CASSQEGSGRTEQFF. The DNA of the CDR3 is TGTGCCAGCAGCCAAGAAGGTAGCGGGAGGACTGAGCAGTTCTTC.

This chain links TRBV7-9 with TRBJ2-1; D remains ambiguous. The CDR3 contains 17 residues. In germline, CDR1 is SEHNR, CDR2 FQNEAQ (reference sequence). V shed 0 bases and J shed 8 bases, with 20 bases lying between them. The CDR3: CASSLARKGSFSDEQFF. CDR3 sequence (DNA): TGTGCCAGCAGCTTAGCGAGGAAGGGATCTTTCTCGGATGAGCAGTTCTTC.

This sequence joins TRBV9 and TRBJ2-1; the match to TRBD2 covers 12 bases. V shed 4 bases, J shed 10 bases, and the junction held 15 bases outside the gene matches. CDR1 and CDR2 from the germline V gene are SGDLS and YYNGEE. The CDR3 runs 17 residues. CDR3 nucleotide sequence: TGTGCCAGCAGCACCGACTCTAGCGGGGGGGCCTGGCGGGAGCAGTTCTTC. Its translation: CASSTDSSGGAWREQFF.

The gene calls are TRBV7-2 and TRBJ2-7, with 7 nucleotides matching TRBD1. This CDR3 is built from 14 residues. The V gene's germline CDR1 is SGHTA and CDR2 FQGNSA. The J segment lost 0 bases and the V segment lost 4 bases, leaving 3 bases of the junction unmatched. CDR3 amino acids: CASSSDRISYEQYF. The CDR3, as DNA: TGTGCCAGCAGCTCGGACAGGATCTCCTACGAGCAGTACTTC.

The V call is TRBV7-2, the J call TRBJ1-4; 7 nucleotides align to TRBD1. The germline gives CDR1 SGHTA, CDR2 FQGNSA. This CDR3 has 14 amino acids. Trimming removed 2 bases from V and 6 bases from J; junction bases left unmatched: 3. The CDR3 DNA reads TGTGCCAGCAGCTTATACAGGGGCCATGAAAAACTGTTTTTT. Its translation is CASSLYRGHEKLFF.

CDR3 amino acids: CASSADRGWNEQFF. CDR3 nucleotides: TGTGCCAGCAGCGCGGACAGGGGATGGAATGAGCAGTTCTTC. V and J are TRBV9 and TRBJ2-1, with 9 bases aligning to TRBD1. In germline, CDR1 is SGDLS, CDR2 YYNGEE. J was trimmed by 7 bases and V by 3 bases; bases with no gene match: 5. The length of the CDR3 is 14 residues.

The genes are TRBV7-7 and TRBJ2-7; D may be TRBD1 (5 bases). Germline CDR1 SSHAT, CDR2 FNYEAQ (reference sequence). The CDR3 is made up of 13 amino acids. V lost 5 bases, J lost 1 base, and 9 bases lay in between. The CDR3 nucleotides read TGTGCCAGCAGCATACAGGAATCCTACGAGCAGTACTTC. Amino acids: CASSIQESYEQYF.

The chain links TRBV30 to TRBJ2-7; 12 bases fit TRBD1. The CDR3 runs to 13 residues. Losses at the gene ends were 5 bases for V and 3 bases for J; bases not matched to a gene: 2. From germline, CDR1 is GTSNPN and CDR2 SVGIG (reference sequence). This CDR3 is CAWGTGGGYEQYF. The CDR3 DNA is TGTGCCTGGGGGACAGGGGGCGGCTACGAGCAGTACTTC.

The rearrangement uses TRBV7-6 and TRBJ2-3, with D perhaps matching TRBD1 (5 bases). Trimming left V 10 bases short and J 4 bases short, with 18 bases between. The CDR3 runs to 14 residues. In germline, CDR1 is SGHVS, CDR2 FNYEAQ. The CDR3 sequence: CATGRQGEADTQYF. The CDR3 coding sequence is TGTGCCACCGGGCGGCAGGGTGAAGCAGATACGCAGTATTTT. Using reference TRBV7-6 and TRBJ2-3 for the parts outside the CDR3, the full variable domain is GAGVSQSPRYKVTKRGQDVALRCDPISGHVSLYWYRQALGQGPEFLTYFNYEAQQDKSGLPNDRFSAERPEGSISTLTIQRTEQRDSAMYRCATGRQGEADTQYFGPGTRLTVL.

The chain employs TRBV24-1 and TRBJ2-2; unclear D gene. Between the trimmed V and J ends, which lost 2 bases and 3 bases, there was a span of 15 bases. The CDR3 spans 17 residues. CDR1 and CDR2 (germline): KGHDR, SFDVKD. The CDR3 sequence is CATSDSPGKGYTGELFF. CDR3 in DNA: TGTGCCACCAGTGATTCTCCGGGTAAAGGCTACACCGGGGAGCTGTTTTTT.

The chain recombines TRBV19 with TRBJ2-2; TRBD1 matches 9 bases. Germline trimming cut 4 bases from V and 8 bases from J; bases unmatched to any gene: 8. The length of the CDR3 is 15 residues. Germline V lookup: CDR1 LNHDA, CDR2 SQIVND (reference sequence). The CDR3 DNA reads as TGTGCCAGTAGTAAAGGGGACAGGGTACGGGGGGAGCTGTTTTTT. Amino acid sequence: CASSKGDRVRGELFF.

The rearrangement joins TRBV5-4 to TRBJ2-6; D gene unclear. V was clipped by 0 bases and J by 2 bases, with 3 bases between them. The CDR3 extends over 14 amino acids. The germline CDR1 and CDR2 sequences are SGHNT and YYREEE (reference sequence). DNA of the CDR3: TGTGCCAGCAGCTTGGGGACTGGGGCCAACGTCCTGACTTTC. Its protein product is CASSLGTGANVLTF. Full variable domain (remainder filled in from reference TRBV5-4 and TRBJ2-6): ETGVTQSPTHLIKTRGQQVTLRCSSQSGHNTVSWYQQALGQGPQFIFQYYREEENGRGNFPPRFSGLQFPNYSSELNVNALELDDSALYLCASSLGTGANVLTFGAGSRLTVL.